Presented here are 22 T cell receptor beta chains from one specimen sequenced in a study of T-cell reconstitution after alpha-beta-depleted transplantation in children. Unique molecular identifiers were incorporated into the prepared TCRbeta library. From the PCR reads, TCRdb called clonotypes with MiXCR, one entry per CDR3 protein. The table shows 450,000 to 600,000 distinct CDR3 sequences, with about 33% occurring only once. Sequences were derived from PBMCs from the stem cell graft donor, sampled from the stem cell graft. These receptors were collected from a human donor who donated a stem cell graft to a child with aplastic anemia.

This clonotype was counted a single time. The chain employs TRBV27 and TRBJ2-7, with 10 bases matching TRBD1. This CDR3 is 15 amino acids long. CDR1 and CDR2 (germline): MNHEY, SMNVEV (reference sequence). J was trimmed by 3 bases and V by 4 bases; bases with no gene match: 6. CDR3 nucleotides: TGTGCCAGCAGTTCTCCCGGGACAGGGGACTACGAGCAGTACTTC. Translated, it gives CASSSPGTGDYEQYF.

The chain uses TRBV5-1 and TRBJ2-1; 7 nucleotides line up with TRBD2. The germline CDR1 and CDR2 sequences are SGHRS and YFSETQ. The CDR3 contains 14 residues. V shed 7 bases and J 9 bases; nucleotides not matched to a gene: 13. The CDR3 sequence: CASWGTGGGSEQFF. The CDR3 nucleotides read TGCGCCAGCTGGGGGACGGGAGGCGGATCTGAGCAGTTCTTC.

The genes are TRBV5-1 and TRBJ2-7; D possibly matches TRBD1 or TRBD2 (5 bases each). The V gene lost 1 base and the J gene lost 5 bases, with 13 bases spanning the gap. Germline loops: CDR1 SGHRS, CDR2 YFSETQ. The CDR3 has 14 amino acids. The CDR3 loop reads CASSLNPGRDEQYF. CDR3 nucleotide sequence: TGCGCCAGCAGCTTGAATCCGGGGCGCGACGAGCAGTACTTC.

J is TRBJ2-3 and V is TRBV7-2, with unresolved D. Trimming cost V 0 bases and J 0 bases, with 10 bases left between them. The germline V gene has CDR1 SGHTA and CDR2 FQGNSA. This CDR3 has 16 amino acids. The CDR3 protein is CASSLAASISTDTQYF. CDR3 DNA sequence: TGTGCCAGCAGCTTAGCCGCAAGCATTAGCACAGATACGCAGTATTTT.

This clonotype has only a few counts. The rearrangement uses TRBV6-1 and TRBJ1-6; D is possibly TRBD1 (5 bases). The V and J ends lost 6 bases and 12 bases respectively, with 18 bases between them. The CDR3 extends over 14 amino acids. Germline V lookup: CDR1 MNHNS, CDR2 SASEGT. CDR3: CASSSLHSGQPLHF. The CDR3 DNA is TGTGCCAGCAGCTCCCTTCACTCAGGGCAACCCCTCCACTTT.

J is TRBJ2-2 and V is TRBV12-3 or TRBV12-4; D not certain. The CDR3 covers 10 residues. V shed 6 bases and J shed 11 bases, with 7 bases lying between them. CDR3 sequence: CASSRFELFF. The CDR3 nucleotides are TGTGCCAGCAGCCGGTTCGAGCTGTTTTTT.

This clonotype was recorded a few times. J is TRBJ1-4 and V is TRBV20-1, with a possible D match to TRBD1 (6 bases). Germline V lookup: CDR1 DFQATT, CDR2 SNEGSKA (reference sequence). V gave up 4 bases and J gave up 11 bases, with 11 bases separating them. The CDR3 loop spans 11 amino acids. The CDR3 DNA is TGCAGTGCTACGGACGACAGGAAACTGTTTTTT. Translation: CSATDDRKLFF.

This clonotype was counted once. The chain couples TRBV29-1 to TRBJ2-2, with D perhaps matching TRBD2 (5 bases). Germline values: CDR1 SQVTM, CDR2 ANQGSEA. V lost 6 bases, J lost 0 bases, and 20 bases lay in between. The CDR3 contains 17 residues. In nucleotides, the CDR3 is TGCAGCGTCTACGCCCCCCGGGAAAGAACGAACACCGGGGAGCTGTTTTTT. It encodes CSVYAPRERTNTGELFF.

This clonotype showed up just a few times. V is TRBV7-8 and J is TRBJ1-4; no definite D call. The CDR3 is made up of 16 amino acids. Trimming took off 3 bases at V and 7 bases at J, with 18 bases between the two ends. Germline V lookup: CDR1 SGHVS, CDR2 FQNEAQ. This chain's CDR3 is CASSLAYSGQREKLFF. CDR3 DNA: TGTGCCAGCAGCTTGGCGTACAGCGGCCAGCGTGAAAAACTGTTTTTT.

The chain employs TRBV5-1 and TRBJ1-2; D may be TRBD1 (5 bases). The V gene's germline CDR1 is SGHRS and CDR2 YFSETQ. The CDR3 totals 15 residues. Between the trimmed V and J ends, which lost 6 bases and 3 bases, there was a span of 18 bases. The CDR3 loop reads CASKPGLQRDYGYTF. The CDR3 DNA reads as TGCGCCAGCAAGCCGGGACTACAAAGGGACTATGGCTACACCTTC.

This chain connects TRBV2 to TRBJ2-6; the D is unclear. V was pared by 3 bases and J by 0 bases, with 9 bases between. The CDR3 extends over 16 amino acids. Per germline, CDR1 SNHLY and CDR2 FYNNEI. The CDR3 here is CASSDVRYSGANVLTF. In DNA, the CDR3 is TGTGCCAGCAGTGATGTCAGGTACTCTGGGGCCAACGTCCTGACTTTC.

This chain uses TRBV12-3 or TRBV12-4 with TRBJ2-7; TRBD1 agrees at 9 bases. Trimming cost V 5 bases and J 5 bases; bases outside gene matches: 4. The CDR3 extends over 13 amino acids. In DNA form, the CDR3 reads TGTGCCAGCAGTCGGACAGGGGTAGACGAGCAGTACTTC. Translating gives CASSRTGVDEQYF.

The V call is TRBV7-8, the J call TRBJ1-3, with D unclear. Germline assignment: CDR1 SGHVS and CDR2 FQNEAQ. Deletions cut 1 base from V and 0 bases from J, with 13 bases between. The CDR3 is 17 residues long. CDR3 protein: CASSLVGGLGSGNTIYF. For the CDR3, the DNA is TGTGCCAGCAGCTTAGTGGGCGGACTAGGCTCTGGAAACACCATATATTTT.

The sample holds a few counts of this clonotype. The chain carries TRBV20-1 and TRBJ2-1; TRBD2 agrees at 10 bases. The CDR3 is made up of 15 amino acids. Germline values: CDR1 DFQATT, CDR2 SNEGSKA (reference sequence). V shed 6 bases and J 9 bases; nucleotides not matched to a gene: 14. CDR3 sequence (DNA): TGCAGTGCCGCCCGCTCTAGCGGGAGTGGGGCTGAGCAGTTCTTC. It encodes CSAARSSGSGAEQFF.

The chain has TRBV19 and TRBJ1-1; a weak D match, TRBD1 (5 bases). Germline V CDR1 and CDR2: LNHDA, SQIVND (reference sequence). V was trimmed by 5 bases and J by 11 bases, leaving 15 bases between them. There are 12 residues in the CDR3. Here the CDR3 DNA reads TGTGCCAGTAGTCCGGTGGGGGTAATGGCTTTCTTT. Translating it yields CASSPVGVMAFF.

This clonotype has more than one count but fewer than ten. This chain uses TRBV30 with TRBJ1-5; D not certain. The CDR3 totals 16 residues. Trimming took off 2 bases at V and 2 bases at J, with 16 bases between the two ends. Germline CDR1 is GTSNPN and CDR2 is SVGIG (reference sequence). In nucleotides, the CDR3 is TGTGCCTGGAGTTTCCCTGGACGTGGGGGCAATCAGCCCCAGCATTTT. Encoded protein: CAWSFPGRGGNQPQHF.

In its sample, this clonotype was seen a few times. The rearrangement joins TRBV27 to TRBJ2-7; D perhaps matches TRBD2 (6 bases). The CDR3 sequence is 13 residues long. Germline assignment: CDR1 MNHEY and CDR2 SMNVEV (reference sequence). Trimming removed 8 bases from V and 3 bases from J, with 14 bases in between. The CDR3 reads CASALSGGYEQYF. CDR3 DNA: TGTGCCAGCGCTCTCTCCGGGGGCTACGAGCAGTACTTC.

The genes are TRBV4-3 and TRBJ1-4; D remains ambiguous. Germline V gene data show CDR1 as LGHNA and CDR2 as YSLEER. V shed 3 bases and J shed 8 bases, with 22 bases lying between them. The CDR3 runs to 17 residues. CDR3 residues: CASSHASSRTAGEKLFF. The CDR3 DNA reads as TGCGCCAGCAGCCACGCGTCGTCAAGGACGGCGGGCGAAAAACTGTTTTTT.

The chain combines TRBV20-1 with TRBJ2-3; 8 positions agree with TRBD2. CDR3 size: 16 residues. Germline V lookup: CDR1 DFQATT, CDR2 SNEGSKA (reference sequence). V shed 2 bases and J 3 bases; nucleotides not matched to a gene: 10. Here the CDR3 DNA reads TGCAGTGCTAGAAGGGCTAGCGGGCAATCGACAGATACGCAGTATTTT. This codes for CSARRASGQSTDTQYF.

This clonotype was seen more than once but under ten times. The chain employs TRBV29-1 and TRBJ1-2; TRBD1 aligns across 7 bases. Germline-derived CDR1 and CDR2 are SQVTM and ANQGSEA. The CDR3 runs to 13 residues. Trimming at V came to 3 bases and at J to 8 bases, leaving 9 bases not matched to a gene. The chain's CDR3 is CSVDLQTGAGYTF. The DNA for the CDR3 is TGCAGCGTTGACCTTCAAACAGGGGCGGGCTACACCTTC. The entire variable domain, with the rest obtained from reference TRBV29-1 and TRBJ1-2, is as follows: SAVISQKPSRDICQRGTSLTIQCQVDSQVTMMFWYRQQPGQSLTLIATANQGSEATYESGFVIDKFPISRPNLTFSTLTVSNMSPEDSSIYLCSVDLQTGAGYTFGSGTRLTVV.

CDR3 DNA sequence: TGTGCCAGCAGTTACGGGAGGGCCTCATTTGTAAATGAGCAGTTCTTC. It translates to CASSYGRASFVNEQFF. The chain employs TRBV28 and TRBJ2-1; 8 nucleotides line up with TRBD2. CDR1 MDHEN and CDR2 SYDVKM come from the germline V gene. This CDR3 spans 16 amino acids. With V trimmed by 4 bases and J by 7 bases, 12 bases remained unmatched.

There are a few counts of this clonotype. The chain employs TRBV20-1 and TRBJ1-2; possible D gene TRBD1, 5 bases. There are 15 residues in the CDR3. The V gene lost 3 bases and the J gene lost 8 bases, with 22 bases spanning the gap. The V gene's germline CDR1 is DFQATT and CDR2 SNEGSKA (reference sequence). This CDR3 reads CSASSSGQGGRGYTF. CDR3 DNA: TGCAGTGCTAGTTCGAGTGGGCAGGGCGGCCGAGGCTACACCTTC.